The 2 T cell receptor beta chains presented below share a single source sample, sequenced in a study of blood T cell repertoires in COVID-19. The repertoire was sequenced with immunoSEQ multiplex PCR; TCRdb's copy has only in-frame clones and lacks some. The repertoire consists of some 250,000 clones, with about 83% occurring once and the leading ten covering more than 1.5%. The specimen sequenced was peripheral blood. Receptor source: a man aged 25-45 years who had recovered from COVID-19.

This clone was counted between two and nine times. The V and J genes are TRBV2 and TRBJ1-6; 9 nucleotides match TRBD1. CDR3 size: 11 residues. CDR1 is SNHLY, CDR2 FYNNEI, per germline. V shed 1 base, J shed 18 bases, and the junction held 1 base outside the gene matches. CDR3 sequence reads: CASSEGQGGHF. The CDR3 nucleotides read TGTGCCAGCAGTGAAGGACAGGGGGGCCACTTT.

In nucleotides, the CDR3 is TGTGCCAGTAGTTTTGGACAGGGGGTCTACGAGCAGTACTTC. Its translation is CASSFGQGVYEQYF. This chain connects TRBV19 to TRBJ2-7, with 10 bases identical to TRBD1. The CDR3 contains 14 residues. Germline CDR1 and CDR2: LNHDA and SQIVND (reference sequence). V dropped 5 bases and J dropped 3; count of bases not matched to a gene: 4.